The text below deals with one TCR beta chain. Antigen unknown. This CDR3 comprises 14 residues. Trimming cost V 3 bases and J 2 bases; bases outside gene matches: 3. The germline CDR1 and CDR2 sequences are MGHRA and YSYEKL. This sample stems from a study of cytomegalovirus exposure and HLA in healthy donors. Study observations and caveats: By a later analysis, the bulk of CMV-associated TCR beta chains appeared HLA-restricted. Cytomegalovirus-associated TCR beta chains were listed, numbering approximately 150. V- and J-gene trimming in TCR beta was tied to a missense DCLRE1C variant by an analysis performed later. A later analysis, which compared TCR beta chains of equal frequency, found the HLA-associated ones more clonally expanded.

The PCR contained 60 Vbeta and 13 Jbeta primers. Libraries were prepared by immunoSEQ multiplex PCR; TCRdb keeps only in-frame clonotypes and omits some of them. Here the sample spans 95,000 to 150,000 clones, about 80% being singletons. This TCR was recovered from a man aged 60 to 75 in good health and CMV-seropositive. Sequencing was carried out using PBMCs. The gene calls are TRBV4-1 and TRBJ2-7; 8 bases fit TRBD1. The CDR3 loop reads CASSHKQGAYEQYF. CDR3 in DNA: TGCGCCAGCAGCCACAAACAGGGGGCCTACGAGCAGTACTTC.